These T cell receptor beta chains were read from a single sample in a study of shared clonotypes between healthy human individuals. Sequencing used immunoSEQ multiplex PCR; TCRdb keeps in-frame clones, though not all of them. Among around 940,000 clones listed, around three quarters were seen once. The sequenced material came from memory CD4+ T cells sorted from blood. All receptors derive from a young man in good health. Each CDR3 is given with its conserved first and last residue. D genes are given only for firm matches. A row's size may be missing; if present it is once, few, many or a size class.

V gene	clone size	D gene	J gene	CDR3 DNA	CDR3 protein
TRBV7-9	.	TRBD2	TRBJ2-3	TGTGCCAGCAGCTTAGGGCTAGCGGGGGGCCTATACGCAGATACGCAGTATTTT	CASSLGLAGGLYADTQYF
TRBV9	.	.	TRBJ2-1	TGTGCCAGCAGCGTAGCGAGCCAGGGCGAACAGTTCTTC	CASSVASQGEQFF
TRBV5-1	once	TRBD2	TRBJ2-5	TGCGCCAGCAATGAGGGACTAGCGAAACAAGAGACCCAGTACTTC	CASNEGLAKQETQYF
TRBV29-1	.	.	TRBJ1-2	TGCAGCGTTGTAAGGGCAGGGGATGGCTACACCTTC	CSVVRAGDGYTF
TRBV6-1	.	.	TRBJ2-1	TGTGCCAGCAGTATCGGCCTCTTCAATGAGCAGTTCTTC	CASSIGLFNEQFF
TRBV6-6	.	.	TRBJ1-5	TGTGCCAGCAGTTACGTCCAGGGTAACAATCAGCCCCAGCATTTT	CASSYVQGNNQPQHF
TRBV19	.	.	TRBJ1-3	TGTGCCAGTAGGCAGGCGGCTGGAAACACCATATATTTT	CASRQAAGNTIYF
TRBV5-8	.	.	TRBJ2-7	TGTGCCAGCAGCTTGGGTAGGACCGATGCTAACGAGCAGTACTTC	CASSLGRTDANEQYF
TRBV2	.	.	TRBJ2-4	TGTGCCAGCAGTGAAGACCAGGGCGCCAAAAACATTCAGTACTTC	CASSEDQGAKNIQYF
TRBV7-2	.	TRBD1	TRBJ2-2	TGTGCCAGCAGCTTAGGTTTGGACAGGGGGGAGCTGTTTTTT	CASSLGLDRGELFF
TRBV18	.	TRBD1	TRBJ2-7	TGTGCCAGCTCACCAAAGCAGGGGGCTTACGAGCAGTACTTC	CASSPKQGAYEQYF
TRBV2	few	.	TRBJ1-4	TGTGCCAGCAGGGAGTATAATGAAAAACTGTTTTTT	CASREYNEKLFF
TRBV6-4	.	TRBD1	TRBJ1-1	TGTGCCAGCAGTTTACAACAGGGGGATGAAGCTTTCTTT	CASSLQQGDEAFF
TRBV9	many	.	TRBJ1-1	TGTGCCAGCAGCGTAGGATGGGGAACAAACACTGAAGCTTTCTTT	CASSVGWGTNTEAFF
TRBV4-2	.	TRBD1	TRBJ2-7	TGTGCCAGCAGCCAAGAGCTCGGGGACAGGGGTTCCGAGCAGTACTTC	CASSQELGDRGSEQYF
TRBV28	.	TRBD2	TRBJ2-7	TGTGCCAGCAGATCTAGCGGGGGGCCCGCTTCCTACGAGCAGTACTTC	CASRSSGGPASYEQYF
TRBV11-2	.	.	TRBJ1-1	TGTGCCAGCAGCTTAGGGCGGGGGATGGGGAACACTGAAGCTTTCTTT	CASSLGRGMGNTEAFF
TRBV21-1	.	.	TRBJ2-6	TGTGCCAGCAGCAAAGCAGGTATCCAGTCTGGGGCCAACGTCCTGACTTTC	CASSKAGIQSGANVLTF
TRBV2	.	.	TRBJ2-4	TGTGCCAGCAGTGAGTCCCGGGGGCGCAGGGACATTCAGTACTTC	CASSESRGRRDIQYF
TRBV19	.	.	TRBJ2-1	TGTGCCAGTAGCACAGTCTCAACAGGGAATGAGCAGTTCTTC	CASSTVSTGNEQFF
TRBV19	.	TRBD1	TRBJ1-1	TGTGCCAGTAGTGTACAGGGGGAAGGCACTGAAGCTTTCTTT	CASSVQGEGTEAFF
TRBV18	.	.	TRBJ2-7	TGTGCCAGCTCACCACAGACAGCCCAATCCTACGAGCAGTACTTC	CASSPQTAQSYEQYF
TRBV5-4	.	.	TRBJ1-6	TGTGCCAGCAGCTTGGACACCGGCAGGTATTCACCCCTCCACTTT	CASSLDTGRYSPLHF
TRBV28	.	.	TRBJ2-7	TGTGCCAGCAGTTTGTCCAGGGGAGTGGGCTTTGTCGAGCAGTACTTC	CASSLSRGVGFVEQYF
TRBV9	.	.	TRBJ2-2	TGTGCCAGCAGCGTAGGTGGAGGTCGTAGCACCGGGGAGCTGTTTTTT	CASSVGGGRSTGELFF
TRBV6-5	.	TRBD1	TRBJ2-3	TGTGCCAGCAGGGGGACAGGGGGGGTAGATACGCAGTATTTT	CASRGTGGVDTQYF
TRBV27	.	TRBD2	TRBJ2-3	TGTGCCAGCAGTCCGACTAGCGTTGTCCCAGATACGCAGTATTTT	CASSPTSVVPDTQYF
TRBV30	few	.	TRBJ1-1	TGTGCCTGGAGGGTGGGGGAGAACACTGAAGCTTTCTTT	CAWRVGENTEAFF
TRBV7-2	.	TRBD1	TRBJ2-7	TGTGCCAGCAGCGTGGTTCCGAGACAGGGATTCTACGAGCAGTACTTC	CASSVVPRQGFYEQYF
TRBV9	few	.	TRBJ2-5	TGTGCCAGCACCCTAAGGGTTAGAGACAGGCACCAAGAGACCCAGTACTTC	CASTLRVRDRHQETQYF
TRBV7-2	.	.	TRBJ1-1	TGTGCCAGCAGCTTCCGGGGGGGGACTGAAGCTTTCTTT	CASSFRGGTEAFF
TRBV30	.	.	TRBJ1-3	TGTGCCTGGAGTTTTGAGCCAAACACCATATATTTT	CAWSFEPNTIYF
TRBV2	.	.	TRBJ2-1	TGTGCCAGCAGTGTCAACGTGCGCGATGAGCAGTTCTTC	CASSVNVRDEQFF
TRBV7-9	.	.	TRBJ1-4	TGTGCCAGCAGGAAAGAAAATGAAAAACTGTTTTTT	CASRKENEKLFF
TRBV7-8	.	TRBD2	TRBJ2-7	TGTGCCAGCAGCTTAGATCGAGCGGGAGCATACGAGCAGTACTTC	CASSLDRAGAYEQYF
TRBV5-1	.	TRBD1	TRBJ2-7	TGCGCCAGCAGCACCCAGGCGACAGGGGGCTCCTACGAGCAGTACTTC	CASSTQATGGSYEQYF
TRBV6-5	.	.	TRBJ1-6	TGTGCCAGCAGTTACTCGTCGACGGATAATTCACCCCTCCACTTT	CASSYSSTDNSPLHF